This T cell receptor beta chain was found in a study of vaccination effects on CD4 cells after COVID-19. Details on this clone: Antigen specificity is unknown.

The CDR3 totals 13 residues. The germline CDR1 and CDR2 sequences are SQVTM and ANQGSEA. The V end lost 6 bases, the J end lost 7 bases, and 16 bases lay between the germline ends. The ViraFEST assay expanded antigen-specific CD4+ T cells with viral peptide pools before sequencing. At the end of 9 to 11 days of culture, CD4+ T cells were isolated. Either the BNT162b2 or mRNA-1273 vaccine was given to participants in two doses. Each well held 1.5 million to 2.5 million PBMC cultured with around 10 ug/ml peptides and roughly 9.7 IU/ml IL-2. Sequenced by immunoSEQ multiplex PCR; TCRdb stores in-frame clones only, minus some. The data contain about 46,000 clones, about 76% of them singletons.

The receptor's source is a human donor who received a COVID-19 vaccine. The rearrangement uses TRBV29-1 and TRBJ1-5, with TRBD1 as a possible D gene (5 bases). The starting material was CD4+ T cells from PBMCs cultured with HCoV-OC43 spike peptides, obtained after COVID-19 vaccination. As to subset: HCoV-OC43 spike overlapping peptide pool stimulation. DNA of the CDR3: TGCAGCGTGGGGGACGGCGGAATGCAGCCCCAGCATTTT. Protein product: CSVGDGGMQPQHF.